The text below deals with one T cell receptor (beta chain). Method: immunoSEQ multiplex PCR; TCRdb's copy keeps in-frame clones and lacks some. In the table there are more than 65,000 clones, 80% to 90% of which are singletons. The CDR3 covers 17 residues. CDR1 and CDR2 from the germline V gene are SGDLS and YYNGEE. The ends lost 3 bases at V and 7 bases at J; junction bases unmatched: 9. The sample belongs to a study of technical replicates of blood from four donors. This TCR came from a human donor in good health. Some clones in this sample may be carry-over from other donors' samples. The rearrangement uses TRBV9 and TRBJ2-1; 14 bases match TRBD2. The sample was PBMCs. CDR3 region: CASSAGLAGGPRNEQFF. CDR3 in DNA: TGTGCCAGCAGCGCCGGACTAGCGGGAGGCCCCCGGAATGAGCAGTTCTTC.